The present T cell receptor (beta chain) was sequenced within a study of T cell repertoires in cytomegalovirus infection (dated by TCRdb to between 2018 and 2021). At the level of the whole study: The HLA type of each donor mattered for the analysis, because public TCR beta signatures pointed to carriage of CMV infection along with the matching HLA type. Overall study results and their limits: The ex vivo response was dominated by HLA-C-restricted CMV-specific TCR beta clonotypes, which also provided the single most frequent clonotype in two of eight donors. In both this cohort and an independent 352-donor cohort, the cumulative frequency of public TCR beta family members distinguished carriers of CMV infection plus the relevant HLA type.

Instrument on record: Illumina HiSeq 1500. TCRdb cleaned the public reads at Q25 with fastp, built clones with MiXCR and kept in-frame beta chains. One record per CDR3 amino acid sequence lists the most common genes and DNA. The sample includes roughly 320,000 distinct CDR3 sequences, with 9.5% observed a single time. The leading ten clones occupy 3.5% to 4.5% of the sample. This clonotype appeared many times. The antigen this receptor binds is unknown. No qualities accompany the bases; no much larger clone lies one base away. Via the germline V gene, CDR1 is LGHNA and CDR2 YNFKEQ. V lost 1 base and J lost 2 bases; the stretch between them is 14 bases long. The CDR3 runs 16 residues from the cysteine to the phenylalanine. The kept DNA is CDR3 alone, 48 bases in frame from the first base.

The sequencing sample was made of PBMCs. This TCR derives from a human donor in good health (CMV status not recorded). Some clones in this sample may be carry-over from other donors' samples. The sequence joins TRBV4-2 to TRBJ2-5, with the D gene not clear enough to name. The DNA is TGTGCCAGCAGCCAAGGAGAAGCGTTCGGGCAAGAGACCCAGTACTTC. Translated, this gives CASSQGEAFGQETQYF.